This record looks at one T cell receptor (beta chain) sequence and its context. With V trimmed by 5 bases and J by 4 bases, 6 bases remained unmatched. The V gene's germline CDR1 is LGHNA and CDR2 YSLEER. The CDR3 covers 14 residues. This sample was included in a study of T cell responses to AZD1222 COVID-19 vaccine. Measured with immunoSEQ multiplex PCR; TCRdb has only the in-frame clones, and not every one. The sample carries over 100,000 clones, around 81% recorded once. The genes are TRBV4-3 and TRBJ2-3; 7 positions agree with TRBD2. The specimen comprised peripheral blood, sampled on day 0 of AZD1222 vaccination. This receptor was identified in an adult in good health. The CDR3 reads CASSAGGGADTQYF. CDR3 DNA sequence: TGCGCCAGCAGCGCTGGTGGGGGGGCAGATACGCAGTATTTT.